The clone carrying this TCR beta chain appeared a few times. The CDR3 totals 12 residues. Trimming removed 4 bases from V and 8 bases from J, with 8 bases in between. From germline, CDR1 is MNHEY and CDR2 SMNVEV (reference sequence). A J-beta primer mix and a sample-barcoded 5' primer were used in a second PCR of roughly 6 to 12 cycles. MiXCR, applied by TCRdb to the 5' RACE reads, yields one record per CDR3 protein. Of 780,000 or so distinct CDR3 sequences listed, 20% to 30% are singletons. This sample stems from a study of blood T cells in healthy people across ages. The sample was also linked to a second study, of T cells of mothers and their children.

The chain recombines TRBV27 with TRBJ1-4; D is uncertain. The sequence was collected from a boy aged 5-17 years in good health. Sequencing was carried out using blood. CDR3 in amino acids: CASSSAGEKLFF. In DNA form, the CDR3 reads TGTGCCAGCAGTTCGGCGGGAGAAAAACTGTTTTTT.